This T cell receptor beta chain comes out of a study of blood T cells in healthy people across ages. Germline loops: CDR1 SGHRS, CDR2 YFSETQ. Losses at the gene ends were 5 bases for V and 4 bases for J; bases not matched to a gene: 9. The CDR3 spans 15 residues. Sample-barcoded 5' priming and a J-beta primer mix drove a second PCR of about 6 to 11 cycles. TCRdb ran MiXCR on the 5' RACE reads and lists one entry per CDR3 protein. Found here are about 570,000 distinct CDR3 sequences, approximately 27% of them singletons; the top ten hold under 20%. The sequenced material came from blood. The chain uses TRBV5-1 and TRBJ1-2; 9 bases map to TRBD1. The sequence came from a woman in her 70s in good health. For the CDR3, the DNA is TGCGCCAGCAGTTACGGACAGGGGAACCTCTATGGCTACACCTTC. Translation gives CASSYGQGNLYGYTF.